This T cell receptor beta chain was recorded in a study of control samples from healthy donors and cancer patients. Sequencing used immunoSEQ multiplex PCR; TCRdb keeps in-frame clones, though not all of them. The sample contains about 160,000 clones, around 94% of which appear only once. This clonotype was obtained from a man aged 60 to 75 with colorectal cancer. Sequencing input: PBMCs.

CDR3 DNA sequence: TGTGCCAGCAGCCCCGGGCAGGGGCTTAACTATGGCTACACCTTC. It yields the protein CASSPGQGLNYGYTF. This chain joins TRBV7-2 and TRBJ1-2; perhaps TRBD1 as D (6 bases). Germline V gives CDR1 SGHTA, CDR2 FQGNSA. Trimming stripped 5 bases from V and 1 base from J, with 14 bases between. This CDR3 comprises 15 residues.